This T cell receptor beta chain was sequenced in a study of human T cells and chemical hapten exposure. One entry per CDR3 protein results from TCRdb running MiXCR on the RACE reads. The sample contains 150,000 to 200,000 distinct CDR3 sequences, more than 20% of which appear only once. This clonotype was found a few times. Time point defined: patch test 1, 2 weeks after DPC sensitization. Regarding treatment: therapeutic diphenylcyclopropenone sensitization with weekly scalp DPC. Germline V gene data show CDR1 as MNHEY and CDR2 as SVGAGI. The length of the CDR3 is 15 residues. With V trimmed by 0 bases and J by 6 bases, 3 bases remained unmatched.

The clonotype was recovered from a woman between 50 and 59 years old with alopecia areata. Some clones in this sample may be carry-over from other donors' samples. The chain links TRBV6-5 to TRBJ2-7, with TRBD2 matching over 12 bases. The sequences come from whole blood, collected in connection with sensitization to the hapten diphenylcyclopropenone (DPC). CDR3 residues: CASSYSLAGGPEQYF. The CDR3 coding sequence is TGTGCCAGCAGTTACTCCCTAGCGGGAGGGCCCGAGCAGTACTTC.